This record looks at one TCR beta chain sequence and its context. Its antigen remains unidentified. Trimming pared 0 bases from V and 0 bases from J, leaving 4 bases between. Per germline, CDR1 SGHTA and CDR2 FQGTGA. The CDR3 covers 14 residues. This sample stems from a study of shared clonotypes between healthy human individuals. Study context: Per donor, CD8 memory used one plate, CD8 naive used two, CD4 memory used three and CD4 naive used three. Study results and limitations: Non-shared clonotypes showed lower generation probabilities than clonotypes common to all four donors. Clonotype sharing among donors was thought likely to change with sequencing depth.

In the authors' methods: In the immunoSEQ data, sequences were junction-only and lacked quality scores, so filtering differed. Sequenced by immunoSEQ multiplex PCR; TCRdb stores in-frame clones only, minus some. V and J calls plus clone size are reproduced from that table; the DNA served to infer D and trimming. The sample shows some 550,000 clones, around 97% of them seen only once. The V call is TRBV7-3, the J call TRBJ2-3, with D unresolved. This sequence was found in a woman aged 25 to 39 in good health. The material sequenced was naive CD4+ T cells sorted from blood. Specified subset: CD45RA+ positively selected. For the CDR3, the DNA is TGTGCCAGCAGCTTAACGGGAAGCACAGATACGCAGTATTTT. Encoded protein: CASSLTGSTDTQYF.